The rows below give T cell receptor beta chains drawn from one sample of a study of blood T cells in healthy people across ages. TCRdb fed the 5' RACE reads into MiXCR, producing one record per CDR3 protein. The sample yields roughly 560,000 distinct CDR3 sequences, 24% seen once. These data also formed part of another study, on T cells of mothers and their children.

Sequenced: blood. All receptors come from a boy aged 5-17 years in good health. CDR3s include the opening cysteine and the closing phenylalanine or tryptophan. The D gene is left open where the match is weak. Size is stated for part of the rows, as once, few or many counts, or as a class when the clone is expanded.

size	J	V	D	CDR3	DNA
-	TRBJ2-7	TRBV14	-	CASSQIESEQYF	TGTGCCAGCAGCCAGATAGAAAGCGAGCAGTACTTC
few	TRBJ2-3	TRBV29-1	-	CSGRRSGTDTQYF	TGCAGCGGGAGGAGGAGCGGCACAGATACGCAGTATTTT
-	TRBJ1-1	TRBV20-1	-	CSARGTPYMNTGAFF	TGCAGTGCCCGTGGGACACCTTACATGAACACTGGAGCTTTCTTT
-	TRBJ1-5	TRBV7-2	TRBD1	CASSLGTAYSNQPQHF	TGTGCCAGCAGCCTAGGGACAGCGTATAGCAATCAGCCCCAGCATTTT
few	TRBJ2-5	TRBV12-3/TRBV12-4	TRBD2	CASSSTGLAGGPETQYF	TGTGCCAGCAGCTCTACGGGATTAGCGGGGGGCCCAGAGACCCAGTACTTC
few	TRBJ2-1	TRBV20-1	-	CSARPFTATSARNEQFF	TGCAGTGCTAGGCCCTTCACAGCCACCTCCGCACGCAATGAGCAGTTCTTC
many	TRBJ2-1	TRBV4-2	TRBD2	CASSQATSGSSYNEQFF	TGTGCCAGCAGCCAAGCTACTAGCGGGAGCTCCTACAATGAGCAGTTCTTC
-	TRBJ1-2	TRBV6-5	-	CASRPDGNYGYTF	TGTGCCAGCAGGCCTGACGGCAACTATGGCTACACCTTC
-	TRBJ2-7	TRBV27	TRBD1	CASSPLTGIPYEQYF	TGTGCCAGCAGCCCTTTGACAGGGATCCCCTACGAGCAGTACTTC
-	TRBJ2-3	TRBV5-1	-	CASSGWTSTDTQYF	TGCGCCAGCAGCGGTTGGACCAGCACAGATACGCAGTATTTT
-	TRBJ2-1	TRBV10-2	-	CASIRGEGDMGQFF	TGCGCCAGCATTAGGGGGGAGGGCGATATGGGGCAGTTCTTC
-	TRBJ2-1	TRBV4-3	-	CASSQTNGLRQFF	TGCGCCAGCAGCCAAACGAACGGGCTTAGGCAGTTCTTC
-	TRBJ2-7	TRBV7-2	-	CASSFSAGSNAAYEQYF	TGTGCCAGCAGCTTCTCGGCAGGGAGTAATGCCGCCTACGAGCAGTACTTC
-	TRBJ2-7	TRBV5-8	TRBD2	CASSLYGGRPYEQYF	TGTGCCAGCAGCTTGTATGGCGGGAGGCCCTACGAGCAGTACTTC
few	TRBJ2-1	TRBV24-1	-	CATSDLGVTKDEQFF	TGTGCCACCAGTGATTTAGGGGTCACTAAGGATGAGCAGTTCTTC
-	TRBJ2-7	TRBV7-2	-	CASSLLNWGRSYEQYF	TGTGCCAGCAGCTTACTCAACTGGGGCCGGTCCTACGAGCAGTACTTC
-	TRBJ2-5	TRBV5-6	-	CASSLAGQGTQETQYF	TGTGCCAGCAGCTTGGCTGGGCAGGGAACCCAAGAGACCCAGTACTTC
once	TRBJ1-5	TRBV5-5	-	CASSLVRENQPQHF	TGTGCCAGCAGCTTGGTTAGGGAGAATCAGCCCCAGCATTTT
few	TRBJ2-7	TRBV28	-	CASSPQEGMVSYEQYF	TGTGCCAGCAGTCCCCAAGAGGGGATGGTGTCCTACGAGCAGTACTTC
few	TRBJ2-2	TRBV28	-	CASSLGQGGELFF	TGTGCCAGCAGTTTGGGCCAAGGCGGGGAGCTGTTTTTT
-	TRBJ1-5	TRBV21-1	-	CASSKASGSTDTQHF	TGTGCCAGCAGCAAAGCTAGCGGAAGCACAGATACGCAGCATTTT
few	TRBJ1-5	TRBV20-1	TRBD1	CSAFGTGGPLSNQPQHF	TGCAGTGCCTTCGGGACAGGGGGCCCCCTTAGCAATCAGCCCCAGCATTTT
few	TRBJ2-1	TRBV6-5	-	CASSPTMNEQFF	TGTGCCAGCAGCCCCACGATGAATGAGCAGTTCTTC
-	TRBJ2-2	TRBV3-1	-	CATKGGGTGELFF	TGTGCCACCAAGGGGGGGGGCACCGGGGAGCTGTTTTTT
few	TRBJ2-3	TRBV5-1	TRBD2	CASSRGLSTDTQYF	TGCGCCAGCAGCCGGGGACTATCCACAGATACGCAGTATTTT
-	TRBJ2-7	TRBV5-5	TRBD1	CASSFRTGTYEQYF	TGTGCCAGCAGCTTCCGGACAGGGACCTACGAGCAGTACTTC
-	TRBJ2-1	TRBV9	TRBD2	CASSVGLADYNEQFF	TGTGCCAGCAGCGTAGGACTAGCGGACTACAATGAGCAGTTCTTC
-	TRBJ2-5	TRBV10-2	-	CASRDQAYQETQYF	TGCGCCAGCAGGGATCAGGCTTACCAAGAGACCCAGTACTTC
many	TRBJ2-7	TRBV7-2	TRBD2	CASSLYSLAGYEQYF	TGTGCCAGCAGCTTATATTCACTAGCGGGCTACGAGCAGTACTTC
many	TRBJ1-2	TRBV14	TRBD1	CASSQGLRGNYGYTF	TGTGCCAGCAGCCAAGGTCTCAGGGGGAACTATGGCTACACCTTC
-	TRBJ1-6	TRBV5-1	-	CASRLWGIDNSPLHF	TGCGCCAGCAGACTATGGGGGATCGATAATTCACCCCTCCACTTT
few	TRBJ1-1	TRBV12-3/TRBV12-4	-	CASSEPQGSDTEAFF	TGTGCCAGCTCTGAACCACAGGGTTCGGACACTGAAGCTTTCTTT
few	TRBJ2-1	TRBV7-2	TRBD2	CASSLKPPLAESYNEQFF	TGTGCCAGCAGCTTAAAACCGCCGCTAGCGGAGTCGTACAATGAGCAGTTCTTC
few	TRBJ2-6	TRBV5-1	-	CASSRTGSITGANVLTF	TGCGCCAGCAGCAGGACGGGGAGTATAACTGGGGCCAACGTCCTGACTTTC
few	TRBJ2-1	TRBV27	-	CASSPTDSSYNEQFF	TGTGCCAGCAGCCCGACCGATAGCTCCTACAATGAGCAGTTCTTC
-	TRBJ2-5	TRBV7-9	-	CASSPVRVRFGTQYF	TGTGCCAGCAGCCCCGTTAGAGTGCGGTTCGGGACCCAGTACTTC
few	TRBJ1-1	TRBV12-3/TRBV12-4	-	CASSLLGMMNTEAFF	TGTGCCAGCAGTTTATTGGGGATGATGAACACTGAAGCTTTCTTT
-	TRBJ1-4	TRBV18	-	CASSLLSADEKLFF	TGTGCCAGCTCACTTTTGAGTGCCGATGAAAAACTGTTTTTT
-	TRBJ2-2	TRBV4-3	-	CASSQVATGPGELFF	TGCGCCAGCAGCCAAGTCGCTACAGGGCCCGGGGAGCTGTTTTTT
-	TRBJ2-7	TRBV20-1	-	CSASLREFPYEQYF	TGCAGTGCTAGTTTACGGGAGTTTCCCTACGAGCAGTACTTC
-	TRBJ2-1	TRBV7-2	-	CASRPGTPNPGSYNEQFF	TGTGCCAGCAGGCCCGGGACCCCGAATCCGGGGTCCTACAATGAGCAGTTCTTC
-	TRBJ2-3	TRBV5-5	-	CASIRGLGGADTQYF	TGTGCCAGCATCCGTGGCCTGGGAGGTGCAGATACGCAGTATTTT